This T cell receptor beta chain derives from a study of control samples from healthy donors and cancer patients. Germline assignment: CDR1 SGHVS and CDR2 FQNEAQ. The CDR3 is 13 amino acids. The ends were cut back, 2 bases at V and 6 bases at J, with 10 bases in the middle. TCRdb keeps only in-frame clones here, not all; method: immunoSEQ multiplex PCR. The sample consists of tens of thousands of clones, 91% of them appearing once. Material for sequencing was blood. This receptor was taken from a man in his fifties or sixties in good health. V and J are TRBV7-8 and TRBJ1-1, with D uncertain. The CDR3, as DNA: TGTGCCAGCAGCTTATCTCAGGCTCCTGAAGCTTTCTTT. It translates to CASSLSQAPEAFF.